The T cell receptor (beta chain) under discussion was sequenced for a study of vaccination and CD4 T cells after COVID-19. For the study at large: Convalescent patients, SARS-CoV-2 positive by nasal swab PCR, comprised 9 or 10 mild cases and one severe case.

With the Oncomine TCR Beta short-read assay, DNA from cultured CD4+ T cells was sequenced. Using its own MiXCR run on the PCR reads, TCRdb lists one record per CDR3 protein. The sample has 20,000 or so distinct CDR3 sequences, 60% to 80% seen once. V dropped 0 bases and J dropped 3 bases, with 5 bases sitting between them. Germline V gene data show CDR1 as WNHNN and CDR2 as SYGVQD (reference sequence). The CDR3 runs to 13 residues. This clonotype has only a few counts. Its antigen is still unknown. Noted treatment: approximately 10-day PBMC culture with coronavirus spike peptide pools or control peptides (ViraFEST assay). The ViraFEST method relied on peptide pools to expand antigen-specific T cells, followed by TCR sequencing.

This chain links TRBV10-1 with TRBJ1-2; no clear D. The TCR originated in a human donor who had recovered from COVID-19. The source material was CD4+ T cells from blood, cultured in vitro. The CDR3: CASSESTDYGYTF. CDR3 coding DNA: TGCGCCAGCAGTGAGTCAACAGACTATGGCTACACCTTC.